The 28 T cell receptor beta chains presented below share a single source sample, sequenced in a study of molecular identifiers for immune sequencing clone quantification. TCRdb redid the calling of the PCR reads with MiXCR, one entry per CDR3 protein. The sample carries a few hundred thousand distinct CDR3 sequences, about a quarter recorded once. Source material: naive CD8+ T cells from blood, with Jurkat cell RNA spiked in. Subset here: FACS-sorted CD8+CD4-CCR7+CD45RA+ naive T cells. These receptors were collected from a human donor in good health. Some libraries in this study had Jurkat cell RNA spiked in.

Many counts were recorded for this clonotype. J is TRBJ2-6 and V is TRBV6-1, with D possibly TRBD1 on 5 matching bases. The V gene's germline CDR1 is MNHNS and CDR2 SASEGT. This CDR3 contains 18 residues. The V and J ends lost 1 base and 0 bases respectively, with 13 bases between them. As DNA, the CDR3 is TGTGCCAGCAGTGAAGAGAAGGGGCCGAGCTCTGGGGCCAACGTCCTGACTTTC. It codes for CASSEEKGPSSGANVLTF.

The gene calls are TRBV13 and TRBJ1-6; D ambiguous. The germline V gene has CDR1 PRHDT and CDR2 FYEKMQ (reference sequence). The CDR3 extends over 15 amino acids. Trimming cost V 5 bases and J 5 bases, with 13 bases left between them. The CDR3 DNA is TGTGCCAGCAGCGTAATAGACGGGAATAATTCACCCCTCCACTTT. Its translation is CASSVIDGNNSPLHF. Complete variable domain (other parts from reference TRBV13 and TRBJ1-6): AAGVIQSPRHLIKEKRETATLKCYPIPRHDTVYWYQQGPGQDPQFLISFYEKMQSDKGSIPDRFSAQQFSDYHSELNMSSLELGDSALYFCASSVIDGNNSPLHFGNGTRLTVT.

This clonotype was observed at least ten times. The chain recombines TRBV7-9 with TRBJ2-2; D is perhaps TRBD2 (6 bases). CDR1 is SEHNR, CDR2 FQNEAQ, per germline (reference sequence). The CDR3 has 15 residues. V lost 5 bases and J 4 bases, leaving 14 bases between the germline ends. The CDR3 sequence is CASSLSGGGTGELFF. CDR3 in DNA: TGTGCCAGCAGCCTCTCCGGGGGAGGCACCGGGGAGCTGTTTTTT.

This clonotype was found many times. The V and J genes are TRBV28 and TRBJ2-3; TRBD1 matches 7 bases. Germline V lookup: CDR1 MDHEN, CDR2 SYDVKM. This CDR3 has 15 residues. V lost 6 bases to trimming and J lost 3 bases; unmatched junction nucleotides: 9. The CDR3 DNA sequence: TGTGCCAGCAGCTCCGGGACAGCTCCAACAGATACGCAGTATTTT. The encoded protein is CASSSGTAPTDTQYF.

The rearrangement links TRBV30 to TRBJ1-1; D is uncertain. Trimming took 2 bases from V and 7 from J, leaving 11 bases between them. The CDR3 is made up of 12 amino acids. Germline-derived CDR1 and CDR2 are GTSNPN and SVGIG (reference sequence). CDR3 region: CAWSTVSSEAFF. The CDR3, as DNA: TGTGCCTGGAGTACTGTGTCGAGTGAAGCTTTCTTT.

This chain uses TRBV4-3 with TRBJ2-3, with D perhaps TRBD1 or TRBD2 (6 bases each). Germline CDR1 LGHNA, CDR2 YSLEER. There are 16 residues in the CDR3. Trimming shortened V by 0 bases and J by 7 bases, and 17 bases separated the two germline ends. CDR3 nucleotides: TGCGCCAGCAGCCAAGAGGCCGGGGGCGGGCTGAATACGCAGTATTTT. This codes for CASSQEAGGGLNTQYF.

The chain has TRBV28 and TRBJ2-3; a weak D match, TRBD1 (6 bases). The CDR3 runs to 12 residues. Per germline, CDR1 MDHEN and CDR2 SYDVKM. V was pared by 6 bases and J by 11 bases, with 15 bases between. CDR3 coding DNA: TGTGCCAGCAGCCAGACAGGTATGGAGCAGTATTTT. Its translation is CASSQTGMEQYF.

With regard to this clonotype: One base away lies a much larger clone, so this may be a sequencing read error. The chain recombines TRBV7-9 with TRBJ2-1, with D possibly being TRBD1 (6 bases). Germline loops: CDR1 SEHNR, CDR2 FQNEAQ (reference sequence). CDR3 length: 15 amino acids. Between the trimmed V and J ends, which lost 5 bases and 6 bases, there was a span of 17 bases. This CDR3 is CASSPRGTGVNEQFF. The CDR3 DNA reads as TGTGCCAGCAGCCCAAGGGGGACCGGCGTCAATGAGCAGTTCTTC.

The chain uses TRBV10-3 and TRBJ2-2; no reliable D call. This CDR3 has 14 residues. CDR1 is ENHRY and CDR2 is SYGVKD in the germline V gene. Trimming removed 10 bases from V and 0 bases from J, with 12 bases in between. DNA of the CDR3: TGTGCCACCCAGGACGGAGCGAACACCGGGGAGCTGTTTTTT. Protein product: CATQDGANTGELFF.

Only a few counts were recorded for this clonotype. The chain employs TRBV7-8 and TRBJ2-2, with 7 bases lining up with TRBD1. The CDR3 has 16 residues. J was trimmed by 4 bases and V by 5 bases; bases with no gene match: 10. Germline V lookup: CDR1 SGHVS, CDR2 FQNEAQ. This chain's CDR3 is CASSHEQGLGTGELFF. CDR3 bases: TGTGCCAGCAGCCACGAACAGGGGTTAGGCACCGGGGAGCTGTTTTTT. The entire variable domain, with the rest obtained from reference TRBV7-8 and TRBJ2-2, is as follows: GAGVSQSPRYKVAKRGQDVALRCDPISGHVSLFWYQQALGQGPEFLTYFQNEAQLDKSGLPSDRFFAERPEGSVSTLKIQRTQQEDSAVYLCASSHEQGLGTGELFFGEGSRLTVL.

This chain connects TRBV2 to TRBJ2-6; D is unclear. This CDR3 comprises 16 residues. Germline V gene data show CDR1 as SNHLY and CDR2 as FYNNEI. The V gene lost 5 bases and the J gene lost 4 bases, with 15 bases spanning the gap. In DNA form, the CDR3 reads TGTGCCAGCAGTTCGGACCTGCCTAGAGGGGCCAACGTCCTGACTTTC. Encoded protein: CASSSDLPRGANVLTF. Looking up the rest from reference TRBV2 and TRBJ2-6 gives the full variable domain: EPEVTQTPSHQVTQMGQEVILRCVPISNHLYFYWYRQILGQKVEFLVSFYNNEISEKSEIFDDQFSVERPDGSNFTLKIRSTKLEDSAMYFCASSSDLPRGANVLTFGAGSRLTVL.

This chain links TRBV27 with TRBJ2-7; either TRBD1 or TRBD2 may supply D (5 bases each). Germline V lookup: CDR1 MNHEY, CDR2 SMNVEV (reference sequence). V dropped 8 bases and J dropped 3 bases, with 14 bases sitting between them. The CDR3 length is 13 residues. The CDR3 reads CASRDGYSYEQYF. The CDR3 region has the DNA TGTGCCAGCCGGGACGGCTACAGCTACGAGCAGTACTTC.

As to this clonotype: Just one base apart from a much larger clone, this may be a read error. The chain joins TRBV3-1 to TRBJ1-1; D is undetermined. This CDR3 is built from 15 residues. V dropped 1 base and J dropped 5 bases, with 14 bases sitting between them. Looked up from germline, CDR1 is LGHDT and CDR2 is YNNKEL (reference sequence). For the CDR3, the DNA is TGTGCCAGCAGCCAAGGATCATCTCCGGCGACTGAAGCTTTCTTT. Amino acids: CASSQGSSPATEAFF.

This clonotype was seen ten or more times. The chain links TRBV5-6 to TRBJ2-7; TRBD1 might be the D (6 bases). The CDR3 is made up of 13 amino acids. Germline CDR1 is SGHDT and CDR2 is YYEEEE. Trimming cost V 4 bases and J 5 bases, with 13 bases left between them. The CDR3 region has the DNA TGTGCCAGCAGCCCCCGGACAGTGGACGAGCAGTACTTC. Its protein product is CASSPRTVDEQYF.

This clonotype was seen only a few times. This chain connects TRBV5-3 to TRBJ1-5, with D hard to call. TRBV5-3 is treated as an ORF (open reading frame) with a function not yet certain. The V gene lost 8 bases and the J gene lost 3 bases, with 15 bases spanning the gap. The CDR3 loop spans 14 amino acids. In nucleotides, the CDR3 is TGTGCCAGCAGCCCCTGGAGTATCAATCAGCCCCAGCATTTT. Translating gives CASSPWSINQPQHF.

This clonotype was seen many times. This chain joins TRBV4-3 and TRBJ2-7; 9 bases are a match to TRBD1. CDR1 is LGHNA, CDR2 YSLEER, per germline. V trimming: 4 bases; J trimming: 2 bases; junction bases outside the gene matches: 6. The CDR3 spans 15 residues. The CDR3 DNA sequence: TGCGCCAGCAGCCCGGACAGGGGCCCCCCCTACGAGCAGTACTTC. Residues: CASSPDRGPPYEQYF.

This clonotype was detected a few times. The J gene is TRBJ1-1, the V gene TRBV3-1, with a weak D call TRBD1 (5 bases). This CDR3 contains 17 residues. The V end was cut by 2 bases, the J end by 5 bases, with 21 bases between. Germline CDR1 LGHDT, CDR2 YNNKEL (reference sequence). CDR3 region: CASSQIGGTDPDTEAFF. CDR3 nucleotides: TGTGCCAGCAGCCAAATCGGGGGGACCGACCCAGATACTGAAGCTTTCTTT.

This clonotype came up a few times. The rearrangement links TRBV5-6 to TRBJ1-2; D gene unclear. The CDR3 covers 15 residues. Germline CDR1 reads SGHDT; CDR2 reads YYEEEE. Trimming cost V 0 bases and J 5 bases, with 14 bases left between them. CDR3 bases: TGTGCCAGCAGCTTGGCCCGGCAGCTTATGTATGGCTACACCTTC. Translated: CASSLARQLMYGYTF.

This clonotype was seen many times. This chain's CDR3 is CASSLLAGGYNEQFF. For the CDR3, the DNA is TGTGCCAGCAGCTTACTAGCGGGAGGATACAATGAGCAGTTCTTC. The chain has TRBV7-2 and TRBJ2-1, with 11 bases lining up with TRBD2. The CDR3 is made up of 15 amino acids. The V segment lost 2 bases and the J segment 4 bases; nucleotides outside the gene matches: 1. Germline V CDR1 and CDR2: SGHTA, FQGNSA.

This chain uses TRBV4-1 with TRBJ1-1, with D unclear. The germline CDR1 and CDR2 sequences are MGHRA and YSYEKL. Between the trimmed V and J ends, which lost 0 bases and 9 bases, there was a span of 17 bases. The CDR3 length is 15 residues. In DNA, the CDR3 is TGCGCCAGCAGCCAAGACCCAGGATTGCCCCGAAAAGCTTTCTTT. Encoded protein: CASSQDPGLPRKAFF.

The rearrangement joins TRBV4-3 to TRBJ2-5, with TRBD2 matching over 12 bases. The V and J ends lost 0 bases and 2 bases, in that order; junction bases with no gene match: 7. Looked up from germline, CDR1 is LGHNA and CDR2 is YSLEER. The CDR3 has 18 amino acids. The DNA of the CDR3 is TGCGCCAGCAGCCAAGAGCTAGCGGGGGGGCCCTTACAAGAGACCCAGTACTTC. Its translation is CASSQELAGGPLQETQYF.

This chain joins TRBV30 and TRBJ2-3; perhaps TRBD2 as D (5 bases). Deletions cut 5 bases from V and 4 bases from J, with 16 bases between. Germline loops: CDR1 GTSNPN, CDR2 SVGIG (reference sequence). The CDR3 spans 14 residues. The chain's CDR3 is CAWRAQPSPDTQYF. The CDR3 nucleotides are TGTGCCTGGCGCGCCCAGCCTAGCCCAGATACGCAGTATTTT.

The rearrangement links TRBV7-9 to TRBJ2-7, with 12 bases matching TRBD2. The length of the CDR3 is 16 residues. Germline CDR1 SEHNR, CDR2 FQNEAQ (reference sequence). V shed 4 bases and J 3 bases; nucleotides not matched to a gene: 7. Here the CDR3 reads CASSSLTSGRNYEQYF. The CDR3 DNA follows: TGTGCCAGCAGCTCGCTAACTAGCGGGAGGAACTACGAGCAGTACTTC.

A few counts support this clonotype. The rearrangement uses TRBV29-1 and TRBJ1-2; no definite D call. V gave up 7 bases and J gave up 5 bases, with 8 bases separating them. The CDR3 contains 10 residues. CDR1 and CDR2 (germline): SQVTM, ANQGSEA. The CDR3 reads CSAFEYGYTF. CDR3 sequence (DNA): TGCAGCGCTTTCGAGTATGGCTACACCTTC.

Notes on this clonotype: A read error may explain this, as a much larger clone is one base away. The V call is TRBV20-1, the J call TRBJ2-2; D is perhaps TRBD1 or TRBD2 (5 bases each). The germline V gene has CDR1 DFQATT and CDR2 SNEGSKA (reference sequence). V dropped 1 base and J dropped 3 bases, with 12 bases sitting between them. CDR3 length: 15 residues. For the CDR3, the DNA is TGCAGTGCTAGAGGCATGGGGGAGCACACCGGGGAGCTGTTTTTT. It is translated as CSARGMGEHTGELFF.

The CDR3 nucleotides read TGTGCCAGCAGTCAATCGGGACTGGGGGTTCAGCCCCAGCATTTT. Protein product: CASSQSGLGVQPQHF. The rearrangement links TRBV7-9 to TRBJ1-5; a possible D gene is TRBD1 (5 bases). Trimming pared 6 bases from V and 6 bases from J, leaving 18 bases between. Germline CDR1 SEHNR, CDR2 FQNEAQ (reference sequence). CDR3 length: 15 amino acids.

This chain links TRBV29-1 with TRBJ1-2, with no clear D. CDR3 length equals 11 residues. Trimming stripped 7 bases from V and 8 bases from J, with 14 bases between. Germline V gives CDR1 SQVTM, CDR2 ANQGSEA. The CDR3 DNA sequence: TGCAGCGCAGTACTCCAGACCGGCTACACCTTC. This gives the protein CSAVLQTGYTF.

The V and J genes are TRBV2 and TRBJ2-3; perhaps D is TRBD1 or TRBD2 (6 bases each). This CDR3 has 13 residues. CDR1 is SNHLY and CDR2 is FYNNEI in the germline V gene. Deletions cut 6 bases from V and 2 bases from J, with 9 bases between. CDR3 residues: CASRGGNTDTQYF. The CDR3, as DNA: TGTGCCAGCAGGGGGGGCAACACAGATACGCAGTATTTT.